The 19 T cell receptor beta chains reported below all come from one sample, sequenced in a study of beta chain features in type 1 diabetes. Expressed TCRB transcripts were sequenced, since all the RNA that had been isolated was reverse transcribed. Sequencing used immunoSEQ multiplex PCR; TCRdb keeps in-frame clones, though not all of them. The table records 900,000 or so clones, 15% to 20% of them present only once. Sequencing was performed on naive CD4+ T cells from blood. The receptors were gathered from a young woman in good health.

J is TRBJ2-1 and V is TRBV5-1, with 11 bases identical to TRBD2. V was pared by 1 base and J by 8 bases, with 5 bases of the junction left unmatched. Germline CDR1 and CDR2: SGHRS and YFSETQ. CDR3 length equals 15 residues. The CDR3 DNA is TGCGCCAGCAGCTTGTTACTAGCGGGAGACGATGAGCAGTTCTTC. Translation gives CASSLLLAGDDEQFF.

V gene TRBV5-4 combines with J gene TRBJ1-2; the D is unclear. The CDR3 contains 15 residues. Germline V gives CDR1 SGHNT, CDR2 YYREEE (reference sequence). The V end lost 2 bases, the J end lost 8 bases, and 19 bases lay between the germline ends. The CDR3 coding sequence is TGTGCCAGCAGCTTAGTCGGCTCCGTGCTAGGAGGCTACACCTTC. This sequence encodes CASSLVGSVLGGYTF.

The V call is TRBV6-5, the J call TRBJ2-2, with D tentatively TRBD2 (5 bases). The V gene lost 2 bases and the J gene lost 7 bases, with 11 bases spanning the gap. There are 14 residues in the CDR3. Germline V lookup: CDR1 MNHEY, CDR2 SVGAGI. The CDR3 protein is CASSYSLAVGELFF. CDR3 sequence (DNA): TGTGCCAGCAGTTACAGCCTAGCAGTCGGGGAGCTGTTTTTT.

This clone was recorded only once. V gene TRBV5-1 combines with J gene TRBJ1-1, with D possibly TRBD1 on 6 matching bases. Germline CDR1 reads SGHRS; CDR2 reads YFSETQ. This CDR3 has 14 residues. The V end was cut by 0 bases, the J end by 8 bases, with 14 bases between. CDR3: CASSLAPGQGEAFF. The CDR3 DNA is TGCGCCAGCAGCTTGGCGCCGGGCCAGGGGGAAGCTTTCTTT.

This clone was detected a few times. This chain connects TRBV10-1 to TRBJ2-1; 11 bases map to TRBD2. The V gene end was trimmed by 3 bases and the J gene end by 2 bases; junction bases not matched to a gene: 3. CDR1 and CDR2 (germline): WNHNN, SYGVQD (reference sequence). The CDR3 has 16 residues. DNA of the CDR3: TGCGCCAGCAGTGAAGGACTAGCGGGCGCCTACAATGAGCAGTTCTTC. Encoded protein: CASSEGLAGAYNEQFF.

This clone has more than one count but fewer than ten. This CDR3 is CASSVIRLNTEAFF. As DNA, the CDR3 is TGTGCCAGCAGTGTAATTCGGCTGAACACTGAAGCTTTCTTT. The genes are TRBV2 and TRBJ1-1; D unresolved. This CDR3 spans 14 amino acids. V lost 4 bases, J lost 0 bases, and 9 bases lay in between. The germline gives CDR1 SNHLY, CDR2 FYNNEI.

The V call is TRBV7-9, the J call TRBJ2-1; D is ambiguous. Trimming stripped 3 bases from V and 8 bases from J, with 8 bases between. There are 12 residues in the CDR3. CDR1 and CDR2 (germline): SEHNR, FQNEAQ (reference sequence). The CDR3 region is CASSFAMDEQFF. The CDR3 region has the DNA TGTGCCAGCAGCTTCGCTATGGATGAGCAGTTCTTC. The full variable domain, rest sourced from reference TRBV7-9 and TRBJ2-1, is DTGVSQNPRHKITKRGQNVTFRCDPISEHNRLYWYRQTLGQGPEFLTYFQNEAQLEKSRLLSDRFSAERPKGSFSTLEIQRTEQGDSAMYLCASSFAMDEQFFGPGTRLTVL.

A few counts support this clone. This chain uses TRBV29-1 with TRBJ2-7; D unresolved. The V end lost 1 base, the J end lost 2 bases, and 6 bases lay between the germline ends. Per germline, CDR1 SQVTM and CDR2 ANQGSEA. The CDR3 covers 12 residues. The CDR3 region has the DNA TGCAGCGTTGAAGTCACGGCCTACGAGCAGTACTTC. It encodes CSVEVTAYEQYF.

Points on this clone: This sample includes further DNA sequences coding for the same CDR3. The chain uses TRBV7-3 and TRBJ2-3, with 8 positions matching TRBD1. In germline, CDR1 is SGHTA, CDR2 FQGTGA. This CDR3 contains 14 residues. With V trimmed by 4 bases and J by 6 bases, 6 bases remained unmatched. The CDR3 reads CASSSGQGLDTQYF. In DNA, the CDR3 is TGTGCCAGCAGCTCCGGACAGGGTTTGGATACGCAGTATTTT.

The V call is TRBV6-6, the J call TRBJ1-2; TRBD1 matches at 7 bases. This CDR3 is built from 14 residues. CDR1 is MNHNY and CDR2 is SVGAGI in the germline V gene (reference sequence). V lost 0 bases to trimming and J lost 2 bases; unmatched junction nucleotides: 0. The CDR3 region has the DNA TGTGCCAGCAGTTACTCACAGGGGAACTATGGCTACACCTTC. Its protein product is CASSYSQGNYGYTF.

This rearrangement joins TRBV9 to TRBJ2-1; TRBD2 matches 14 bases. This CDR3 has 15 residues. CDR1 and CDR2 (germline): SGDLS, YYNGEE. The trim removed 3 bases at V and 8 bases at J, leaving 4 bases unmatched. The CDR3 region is CASSAGTSGSHEQFF. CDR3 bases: TGTGCCAGCAGCGCCGGGACTAGCGGGAGTCATGAGCAGTTCTTC.

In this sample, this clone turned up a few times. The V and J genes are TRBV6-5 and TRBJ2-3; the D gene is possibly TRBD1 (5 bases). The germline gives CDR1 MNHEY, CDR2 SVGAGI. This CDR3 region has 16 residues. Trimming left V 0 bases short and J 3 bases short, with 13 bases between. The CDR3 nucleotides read TGTGCCAGCAGTTACTCGCAGGGTATAGGGACAGATACGCAGTATTTT. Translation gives CASSYSQGIGTDTQYF.

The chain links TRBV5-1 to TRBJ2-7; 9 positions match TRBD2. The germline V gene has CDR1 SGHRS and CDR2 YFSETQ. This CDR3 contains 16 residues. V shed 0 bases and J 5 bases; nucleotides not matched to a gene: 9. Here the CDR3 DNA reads TGCGCCAGCAGCTTGGTCGCTAGCGGGACTGGAGACGAGCAGTACTTC. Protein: CASSLVASGTGDEQYF.

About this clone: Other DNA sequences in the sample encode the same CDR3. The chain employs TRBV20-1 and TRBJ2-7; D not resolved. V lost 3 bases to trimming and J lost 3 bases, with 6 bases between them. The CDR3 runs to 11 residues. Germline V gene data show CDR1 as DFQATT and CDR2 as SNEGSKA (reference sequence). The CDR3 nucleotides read TGCAGTGCTAGTCCAGGCTACGAGCAGTACTTC. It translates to CSASPGYEQYF.

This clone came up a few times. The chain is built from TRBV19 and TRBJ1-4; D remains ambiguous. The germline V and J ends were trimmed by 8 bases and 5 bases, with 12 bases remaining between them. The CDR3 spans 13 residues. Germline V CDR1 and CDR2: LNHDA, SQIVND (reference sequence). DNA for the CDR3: TGTGCCAGTCGGGCCCGGCGGAATGAAAAACTGTTTTTT. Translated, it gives CASRARRNEKLFF.

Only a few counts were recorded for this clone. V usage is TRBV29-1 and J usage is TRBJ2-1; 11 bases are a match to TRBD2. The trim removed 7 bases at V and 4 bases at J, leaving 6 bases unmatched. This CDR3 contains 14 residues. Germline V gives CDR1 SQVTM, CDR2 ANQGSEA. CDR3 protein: CSGTGLAAYNEQFF. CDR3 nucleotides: TGCAGCGGAACGGGACTAGCGGCTTACAATGAGCAGTTCTTC.

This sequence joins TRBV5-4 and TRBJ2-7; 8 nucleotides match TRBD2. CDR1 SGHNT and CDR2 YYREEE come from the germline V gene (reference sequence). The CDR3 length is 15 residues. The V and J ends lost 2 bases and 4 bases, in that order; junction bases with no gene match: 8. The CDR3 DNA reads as TGTGCCAGCAGCTTTGCGGGAGGCCCCTCTTACGAGCAGTACTTC. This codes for CASSFAGGPSYEQYF.

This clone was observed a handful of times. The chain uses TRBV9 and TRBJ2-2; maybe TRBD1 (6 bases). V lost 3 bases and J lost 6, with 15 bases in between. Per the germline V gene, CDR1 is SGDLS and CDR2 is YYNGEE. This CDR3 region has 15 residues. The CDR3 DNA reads TGTGCCAGCAGCGAACTACAGGGTATCCCCGGGGAGCTGTTTTTT. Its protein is CASSELQGIPGELFF.

The CDR3 coding sequence is TGTGCCAGCAGTGTACAGGGTCGTCGCTACACCTTC. This gives the protein CASSVQGRRYTF. V gene TRBV28 combines with J gene TRBJ1-2; tentatively, D is TRBD1 (6 bases). This CDR3 comprises 12 residues. Germline values: CDR1 MDHEN, CDR2 SYDVKM. V lost 5 bases and J lost 9, with 13 bases in between.